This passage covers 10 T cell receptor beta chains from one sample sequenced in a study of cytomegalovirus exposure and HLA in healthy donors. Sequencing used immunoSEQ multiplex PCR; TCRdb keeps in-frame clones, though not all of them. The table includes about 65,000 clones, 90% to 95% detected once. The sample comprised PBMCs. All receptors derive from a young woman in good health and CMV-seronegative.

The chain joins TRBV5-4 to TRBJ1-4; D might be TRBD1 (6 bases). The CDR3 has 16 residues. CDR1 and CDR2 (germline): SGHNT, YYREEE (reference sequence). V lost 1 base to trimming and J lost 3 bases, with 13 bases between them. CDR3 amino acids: CASSLRLTGPNEKLFF. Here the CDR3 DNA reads TGTGCCAGCAGCTTGCGGTTGACAGGCCCTAATGAAAAACTGTTTTTT.

CDR3 region: CASSFRTGASNQPQHF. CDR3 in DNA: TGTGCCAGCAGTTTCCGGACAGGGGCTTCCAATCAGCCCCAGCATTTT. The genes are TRBV28 and TRBJ1-5, with 9 bases aligning to TRBD1. The junction had 6 bases not matched to a gene; V was cut back by 3 bases and J by 3 bases. CDR3 size: 16 residues. Per germline, CDR1 MDHEN and CDR2 SYDVKM.

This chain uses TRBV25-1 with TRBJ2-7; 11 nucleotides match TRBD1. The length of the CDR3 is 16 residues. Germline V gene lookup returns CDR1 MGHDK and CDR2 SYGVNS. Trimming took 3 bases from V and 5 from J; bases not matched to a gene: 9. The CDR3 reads CASSETVGTGGDEQYF. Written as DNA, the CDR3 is TGTGCCAGCAGTGAGACTGTGGGGACAGGGGGAGACGAGCAGTACTTC.

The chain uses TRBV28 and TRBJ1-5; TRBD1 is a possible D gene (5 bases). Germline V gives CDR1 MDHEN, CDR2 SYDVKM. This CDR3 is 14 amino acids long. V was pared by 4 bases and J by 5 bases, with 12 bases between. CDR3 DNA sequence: TGTGCCAGCAGTTCGGCGGGACGAGATCAGCCCCAGCATTTT. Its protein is CASSSAGRDQPQHF.

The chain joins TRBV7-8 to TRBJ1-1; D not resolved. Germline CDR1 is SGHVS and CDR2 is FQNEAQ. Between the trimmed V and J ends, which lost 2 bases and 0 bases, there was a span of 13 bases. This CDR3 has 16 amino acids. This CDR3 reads CASSLKQSLMNTEAFF. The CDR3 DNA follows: TGTGCCAGCAGCTTAAAACAGAGTCTCATGAACACTGAAGCTTTCTTT.

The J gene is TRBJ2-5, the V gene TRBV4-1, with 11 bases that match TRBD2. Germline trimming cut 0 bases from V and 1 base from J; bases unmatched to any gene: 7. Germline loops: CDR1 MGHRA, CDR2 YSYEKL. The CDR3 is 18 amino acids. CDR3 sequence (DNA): TGCGCCAGCAGCCAAGAACCCCCTAGCGGGGGGATCCAAGAGACCCAGTACTTC. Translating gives CASSQEPPSGGIQETQYF.

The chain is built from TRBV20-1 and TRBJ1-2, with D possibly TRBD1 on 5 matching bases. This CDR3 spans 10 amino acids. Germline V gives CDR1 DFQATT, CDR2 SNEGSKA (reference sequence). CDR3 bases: TGCAAGGTCGGGGGGAATGGCTACACCTTC. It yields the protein CKVGGNGYTF.

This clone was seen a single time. This CDR3 is CASSLWRAPNNEQFF. The CDR3 DNA is TGTGCCAGCAGCTTATGGAGGGCCCCCAACAATGAGCAGTTCTTC. The chain links TRBV11-1 to TRBJ2-1; the D gene is possibly TRBD2 (6 bases). This CDR3 has 15 residues. Per germline, CDR1 SGHAT and CDR2 FQDESV (reference sequence). Between the trimmed V and J ends, which lost 2 bases and 5 bases, there was a span of 13 bases.

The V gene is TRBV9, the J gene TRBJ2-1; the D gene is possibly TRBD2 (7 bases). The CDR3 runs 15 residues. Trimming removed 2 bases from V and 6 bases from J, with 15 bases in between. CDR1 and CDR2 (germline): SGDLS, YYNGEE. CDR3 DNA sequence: TGTGCCAGCAGCGTGGAGGGGGGGGAGACCAATGAGCAGTTCTTC. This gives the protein CASSVEGGETNEQFF.

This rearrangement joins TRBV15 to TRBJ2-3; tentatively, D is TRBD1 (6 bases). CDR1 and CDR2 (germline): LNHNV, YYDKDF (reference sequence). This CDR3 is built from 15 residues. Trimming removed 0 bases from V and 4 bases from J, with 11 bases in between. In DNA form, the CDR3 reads TGTGCCACCAGCAGAGAATCTCAGGGGCCAGATACGCAGTATTTT. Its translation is CATSRESQGPDTQYF.